This T cell receptor (beta chain) derives from a study of chemoradiotherapy in HPV16-positive cancers. Study-wide results and limits: In HPV16-positive patients, HPV-responsive T-cell expansion tracked better recurrence-free survival. Non-HPV-specific T cells did not expand in tumors during treatment, whereas candidate HPV-specific clones and E7-related motifs did.

The assay was immunoSEQ multiplex PCR, and TCRdb's table has in-frame clones only and misses some. The sample has some 2,000 clones, about 75% seen once. The V end was cut by 2 bases, the J end by 10 bases, with 16 bases between. Germline-derived CDR1 and CDR2 are SGDLS and YYNGEE. The CDR3 runs 14 residues. This clone was recorded only once. Its antigen is not identified. This sequence originates from a human donor with HPV-associated anogenital cancer. This chain joins TRBV9 and TRBJ1-3; possibly TRBD1 for D (6 bases). Sample: tumor tissue, taken from a patient who underwent chemoradiotherapy. The CDR3 DNA sequence: TGTGCCAGCAGCGTCCACCCAAGGGGGGCTACCATATATTTT. Protein sequence: CASSVHPRGATIYF.